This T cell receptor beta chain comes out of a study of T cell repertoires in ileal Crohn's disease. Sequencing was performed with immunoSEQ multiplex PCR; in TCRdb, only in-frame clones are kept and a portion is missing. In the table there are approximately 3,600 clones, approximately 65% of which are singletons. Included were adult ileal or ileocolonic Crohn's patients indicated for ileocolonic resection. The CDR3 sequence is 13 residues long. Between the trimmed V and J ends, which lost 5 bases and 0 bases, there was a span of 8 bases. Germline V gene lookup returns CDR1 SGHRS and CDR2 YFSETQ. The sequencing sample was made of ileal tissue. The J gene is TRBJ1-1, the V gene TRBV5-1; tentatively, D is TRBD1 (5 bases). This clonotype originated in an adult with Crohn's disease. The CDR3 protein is CASSWGVNTEAFF. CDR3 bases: TGCGCCAGCAGTTGGGGGGTGAACACTGAAGCTTTCTTT.